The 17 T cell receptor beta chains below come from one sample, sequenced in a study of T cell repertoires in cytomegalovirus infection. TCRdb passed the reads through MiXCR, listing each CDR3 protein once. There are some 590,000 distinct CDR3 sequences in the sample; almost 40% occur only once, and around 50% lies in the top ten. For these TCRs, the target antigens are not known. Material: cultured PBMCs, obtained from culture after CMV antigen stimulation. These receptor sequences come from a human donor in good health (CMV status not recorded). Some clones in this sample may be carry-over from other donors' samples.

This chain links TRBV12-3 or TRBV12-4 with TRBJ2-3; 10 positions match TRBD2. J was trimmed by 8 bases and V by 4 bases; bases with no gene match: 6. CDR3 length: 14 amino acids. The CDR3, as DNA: TGTGCCAGCAGTTCGAGCGGGAGGGCCGGTACGCAGTATTTT. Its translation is CASSSSGRAGTQYF.

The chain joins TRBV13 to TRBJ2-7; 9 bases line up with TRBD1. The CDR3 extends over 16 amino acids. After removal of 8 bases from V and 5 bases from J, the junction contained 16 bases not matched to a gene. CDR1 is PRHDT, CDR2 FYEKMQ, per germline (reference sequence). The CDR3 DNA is TGTGCCAGCTTCCCAAGGTGGGGGACAGGGAAACACGAGCAGTACTTC. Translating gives CASFPRWGTGKHEQYF.

This chain's CDR3 is CASSLGLAGYAFGETQYF. CDR3 bases: TGTGCCAGCAGCCTAGGACTAGCGGGATACGCGTTTGGAGAGACCCAGTACTTC. The genes are TRBV7-2 and TRBJ2-5; 12 bases line up with TRBD2. The J segment lost 4 bases and the V segment lost 5 bases, leaving 14 bases of the junction unmatched. Germline-derived CDR1 and CDR2 are SGHTA and FQGNSA. The CDR3 contains 18 residues.

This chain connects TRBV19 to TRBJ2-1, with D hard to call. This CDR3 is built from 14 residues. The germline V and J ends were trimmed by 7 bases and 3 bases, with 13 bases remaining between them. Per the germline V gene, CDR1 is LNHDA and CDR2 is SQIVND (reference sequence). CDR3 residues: CASNIGGIYNEQFF. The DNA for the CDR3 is TGTGCCAGTAACATCGGTGGGATCTACAATGAGCAGTTCTTC.

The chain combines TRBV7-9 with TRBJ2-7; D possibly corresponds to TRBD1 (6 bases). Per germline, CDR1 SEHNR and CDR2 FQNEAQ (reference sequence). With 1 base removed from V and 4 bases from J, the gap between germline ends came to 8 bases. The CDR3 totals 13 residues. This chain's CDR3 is CASSLGGQYEQYF. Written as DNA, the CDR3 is TGTGCCAGCAGCTTAGGGGGGCAATACGAGCAGTACTTC.

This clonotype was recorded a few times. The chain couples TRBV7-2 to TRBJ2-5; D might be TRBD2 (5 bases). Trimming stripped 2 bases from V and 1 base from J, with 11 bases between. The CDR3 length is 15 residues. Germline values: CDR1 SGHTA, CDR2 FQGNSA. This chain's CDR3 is CASSLNGLAQETQYF. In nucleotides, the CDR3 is TGTGCCAGCAGCTTAAACGGGCTAGCCCAAGAGACCCAGTACTTC.

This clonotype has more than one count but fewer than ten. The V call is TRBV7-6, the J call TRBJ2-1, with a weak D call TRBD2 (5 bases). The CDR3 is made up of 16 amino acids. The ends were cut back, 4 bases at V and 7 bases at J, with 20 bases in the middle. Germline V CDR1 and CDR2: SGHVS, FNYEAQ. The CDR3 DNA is TGTGCCAGCAGCTCGCTCGGCGGCGCAGGCGGGAATGAGCAGTTCTTC. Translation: CASSSLGGAGGNEQFF. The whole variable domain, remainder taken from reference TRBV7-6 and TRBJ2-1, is GAGVSQSPRYKVTKRGQDVALRCDPISGHVSLYWYRQALGQGPEFLTYFNYEAQQDKSGLPNDRFSAERPEGSISTLTIQRTEQRDSAMYRCASSSLGGAGGNEQFFGPGTRLTVL.

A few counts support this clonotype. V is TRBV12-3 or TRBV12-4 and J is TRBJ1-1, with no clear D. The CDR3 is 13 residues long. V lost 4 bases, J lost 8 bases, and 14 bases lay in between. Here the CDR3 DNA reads TGTGCCAGCAGTTCACAACACGCGGACGAAGCTTTCTTT. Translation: CASSSQHADEAFF.

Written as DNA, the CDR3 is TGTGCCAGCAGACCTAGCGGGGGGCCATCAGAGACCCAGTACTTC. Translated: CASRPSGGPSETQYF. The chain links TRBV6-1 to TRBJ2-5; 11 bases fit TRBD2. V gave up 6 bases and J gave up 4 bases; unmatched junction bases: 7. This CDR3 spans 15 amino acids. Germline V gene sequence: CDR1 MNHNS, CDR2 SASEGT.

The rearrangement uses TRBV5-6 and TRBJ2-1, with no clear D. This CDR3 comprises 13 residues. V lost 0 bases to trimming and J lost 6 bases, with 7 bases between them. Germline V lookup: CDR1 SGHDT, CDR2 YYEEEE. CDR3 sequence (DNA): TGTGCCAGCAGCTTGGATCTTCCCAATGAGCAGTTCTTC. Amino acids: CASSLDLPNEQFF. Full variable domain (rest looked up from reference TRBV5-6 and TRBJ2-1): DAGVTQSPTHLIKTRGQQVTLRCSPKSGHDTVSWYQQALGQGPQFIFQYYEEEERQRGNFPDRFSGHQFPNYSSELNVNALLLGDSALYLCASSLDLPNEQFFGPGTRLTVL.

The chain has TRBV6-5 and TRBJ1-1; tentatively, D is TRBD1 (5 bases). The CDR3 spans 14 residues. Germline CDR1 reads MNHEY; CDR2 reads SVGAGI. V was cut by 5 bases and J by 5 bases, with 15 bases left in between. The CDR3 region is CASSGRGLGTEAFF. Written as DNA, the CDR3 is TGTGCCAGCAGTGGGAGGGGCCTCGGGACTGAAGCTTTCTTT.

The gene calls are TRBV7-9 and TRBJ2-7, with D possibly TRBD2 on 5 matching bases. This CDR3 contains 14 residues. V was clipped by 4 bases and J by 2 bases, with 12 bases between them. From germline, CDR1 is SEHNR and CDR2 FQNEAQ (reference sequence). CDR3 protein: CASSSGVAAYEQYF. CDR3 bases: TGTGCCAGCAGCTCCGGGGTTGCCGCCTACGAGCAGTACTTC.

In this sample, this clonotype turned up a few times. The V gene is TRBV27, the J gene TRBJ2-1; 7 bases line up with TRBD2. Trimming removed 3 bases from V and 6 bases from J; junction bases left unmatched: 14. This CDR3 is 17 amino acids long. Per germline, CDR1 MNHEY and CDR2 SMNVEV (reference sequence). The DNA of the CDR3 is TGTGCCAGCAGTTTCGGGCCCGCCGCGGGAGAAGGCAATGAGCAGTTCTTC. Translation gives CASSFGPAAGEGNEQFF.

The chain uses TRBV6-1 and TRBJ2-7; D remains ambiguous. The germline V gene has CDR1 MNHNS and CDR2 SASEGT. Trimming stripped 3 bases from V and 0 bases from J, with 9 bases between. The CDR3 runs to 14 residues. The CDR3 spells CASSDNSDSYEQYF. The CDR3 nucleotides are TGTGCCAGCAGTGACAACTCTGACTCCTACGAGCAGTACTTC.

In nucleotides, the CDR3 is TGTGCCAGCACCCCGGGACAGAACTATGGCTACACCTTC. Its translation is CASTPGQNYGYTF. The gene calls are TRBV7-8 and TRBJ1-2, with 7 bases lining up with TRBD1. Germline loops: CDR1 SGHVS, CDR2 FQNEAQ. V shed 7 bases, J shed 2 bases, and the junction held 4 bases outside the gene matches. The CDR3 spans 13 residues.

The CDR3 sequence: CASSLGDGTSSYEQYF. In DNA form, the CDR3 reads TGTGCCAGCAGCTTAGGGGACGGGACCAGCTCCTACGAGCAGTACTTC. This chain uses TRBV7-8 with TRBJ2-7; either TRBD1 or TRBD2 may supply D (5 bases each). Trimming removed 1 base at V and 0 bases at J, with 13 bases between. Germline assignment: CDR1 SGHVS and CDR2 FQNEAQ. CDR3 length: 16 amino acids.

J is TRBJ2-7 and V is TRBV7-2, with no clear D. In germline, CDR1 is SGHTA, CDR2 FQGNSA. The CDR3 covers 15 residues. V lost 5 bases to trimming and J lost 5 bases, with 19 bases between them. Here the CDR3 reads CASSRPGLRANEQYF. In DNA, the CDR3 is TGTGCCAGCAGCCGTCCGGGCCTCCGGGCGAACGAGCAGTACTTC.